This TCR beta chain was sequenced in a study of blood T cell repertoires in COVID-19. Study background: Specimens from acute and convalescent COVID-19 originated in the United States, Italy and Spain. T cells, B-cell-depleted T cells, or PBMCs provided the cDNA or gDNA that served as material.

Per the original data handling: Reference gene primer amplification gave estimated nucleated cell counts. Sequencing used immunoSEQ multiplex PCR; TCRdb keeps in-frame clones, though not all of them. The DNA was the basis for D and trimming; V, J and clone size are from that table. The table includes about 160,000 clones, roughly 85% detected once. This clone came up a few times. CDR3 length: 13 amino acids. The germline gives CDR1 MNHEY, CDR2 SMNVEV (reference sequence). V gave up 5 bases and J gave up 3 bases; unmatched junction bases: 1. Participant reports of clinical history set cohort assignment.

The sample was PBMCs or T cells enriched from blood (not recorded which). The V call is TRBV27, the J call TRBJ1-2; 9 nucleotides align to TRBD1. This sequence was found in a man aged 55-75 years who had recovered from COVID-19. This chain's CDR3 is CASSRQGDYGYTF. CDR3 nucleotide sequence: TGTGCCAGCAGTAGACAGGGGGACTATGGCTACACCTTC.